The rows below give T cell receptor beta chains drawn from one sample of a study of cytomegalovirus exposure and HLA in healthy donors. Repertoires were generated with immunoSEQ multiplex PCR, while TCRdb's copy carries only in-frame clones and drops some. The sample records 50,000 to 75,000 clones, over 70% being singletons. The sequenced material came from PBMCs. These receptors all come from a woman aged 35 to 49 in good health and CMV-seronegative. CDR3s include the opening cysteine and the closing phenylalanine or tryptophan. D genes are given only for firm matches. Some rows have no size entry. The others give once, few or many, or a class for an expanded clone.

V	J	D	size	DNA	CDR3
TRBV9	TRBJ2-7	TRBD1	.	TGTGCCAGCAGCGTTCACGGTAAGACAGGGGGCGCGGGAGAGCAGTACTTC	CASSVHGKTGGAGEQYF
TRBV7-9	TRBJ2-3	.	.	TGTGCCAGCAGCTTAGCGGGAGGCGATACGCAGTATTTT	CASSLAGGDTQYF
TRBV7-2	TRBJ1-3	.	few	TGTGCCAGCAGCCCTCAACAGGGTCCTGGAAACACCATATATTTT	CASSPQQGPGNTIYF
TRBV7-9	TRBJ2-1	TRBD2	.	TGTGCCAGCAGCCTCGGGACTAGCGGGAGGATTTACAATGAGCAGTTCTTC	CASSLGTSGRIYNEQFF
TRBV27	TRBJ1-5	.	.	TGTGCCAGCGGTCCGGGAGCTAATCAGCCCCAGCATTTT	CASGPGANQPQHF
TRBV28	TRBJ1-5	TRBD1	.	TGTGCCAGCAGTACCGGGACAGGGGGAAATCAGCCCCAGCATTTT	CASSTGTGGNQPQHF
TRBV19	TRBJ1-2	.	.	TGTGCCAGTAGTAGCGGGCCTGGCTATGGCTACACCTTC	CASSSGPGYGYTF
TRBV10-3	TRBJ1-4	TRBD1	once	TGTGCCATCAGCGAAGGGACAGGGGTTAATGAAAAACTGTTTTTT	CAISEGTGVNEKLFF
TRBV6-1	TRBJ1-2	.	.	TGTGCCAGCAGTGAACAACTCTATGGCTACACCTTC	CASSEQLYGYTF
TRBV29-1	TRBJ1-1	.	.	TGCAGCGTTGAGGCGGGGAAGGACACTGAAGCTTTCTTT	CSVEAGKDTEAFF
TRBV15	TRBJ2-3	TRBD2	.	TGTGCCACCAGCACCGGACTAGCGGGAATAGATACGCAGTATTTT	CATSTGLAGIDTQYF
TRBV15	TRBJ1-1	TRBD1	.	TGTGCCACCAGCAGATCCGGGACAGGGGTCACTGAAGCTTTCTTT	CATSRSGTGVTEAFF
TRBV9	TRBJ2-1	.	.	TGTGCCAGCAGCGCGTGGGGACTGAGCGGGAATGAGCAGTTCTTC	CASSAWGLSGNEQFF
TRBV19	TRBJ2-7	.	.	TGTGCCAGTAGATATACGCTCGGGTCTACCTACGAGCAGTACTTC	CASRYTLGSTYEQYF
TRBV7-9	TRBJ1-2	.	.	TGTGCCAGCAGCTTCCCAGGGAATCTCGGTGGCTACACCTTC	CASSFPGNLGGYTF
TRBV9	TRBJ2-3	.	.	TGTGCCAGCAGCGTAGGTCATCATGGGGCTAGCACAGATACGCAGTATTTT	CASSVGHHGASTDTQYF
TRBV4-2	TRBJ2-2	TRBD2	.	TGTGCCAGCAGCCGGACTACTAGCGGATTGAACACCGGGGAGCTGTTTTTT	CASSRTTSGLNTGELFF
TRBV25-1	TRBJ2-3	TRBD2	.	TGTGCCAGCAGCCCAGGGACTAGCCCCCCAGATACGCAGTATTTT	CASSPGTSPPDTQYF
TRBV5-1	TRBJ2-6	.	few	TGCGCCAGCAGCTTGGGGCAGTCTGGGGCCAACGTCCTGACTTTC	CASSLGQSGANVLTF
TRBV7-2	TRBJ2-3	TRBD2	once	TGTGCCAGCAGCTTATGGGCGGGAGGCACAGATACGCAGTATTTT	CASSLWAGGTDTQYF
TRBV28	TRBJ1-5	TRBD1	.	TGTGCCAGCAGTATACAGGGGGCTGGAGATAGCAATCAGCCCCAGCATTTT	CASSIQGAGDSNQPQHF
TRBV28	TRBJ1-1	.	.	TGTGCCAGCAGACCCGCCGGGGTCGTCGGTCGGGACACTGAAGCTTTCTTT	CASRPAGVVGRDTEAFF
TRBV10-3	TRBJ2-3	.	.	TGTGCCATCAGTGAGTCTTTAGCGAGAAGCACAGATACGCAGTATTTT	CAISESLARSTDTQYF
TRBV4-2	TRBJ1-1	.	few	TGTGCCAGCAGCCAAGAGGGGGAGGTCGCTGAAGCTTTCTTT	CASSQEGEVAEAFF
TRBV25-1	TRBJ2-5	.	few	TGTGCCAGCAGTGAAGGGGGGGCGCCTGGCGAGACCCAGTACTTC	CASSEGGAPGETQYF
TRBV2	TRBJ1-1	.	.	TGTGCCAGCAGTGAGTCGGTGATGAACACTGAAGCTTTCTTT	CASSESVMNTEAFF
TRBV7-9	TRBJ2-1	.	.	TGTGCCAGCATTAAAGGCGGGGATTCTCCGAATGAGCAGTTCTTC	CASIKGGDSPNEQFF
TRBV29-1	TRBJ1-2	TRBD1	once	TGCAGCGGTACAGGGGGCGAAGCTCAGAACTATGGCTACACCTTC	CSGTGGEAQNYGYTF
TRBV27	TRBJ1-2	.	.	TGTGCCAGCAGTTTTCTGAGATCGAACCTTAACTATGGCTACACCTTC	CASSFLRSNLNYGYTF
TRBV7-9	TRBJ2-1	.	.	TGTGCCAGCAGCTTAGAGTCGAGCTCCTACAATGAGCAGTTCTTC	CASSLESSSYNEQFF
TRBV5-1	TRBJ2-1	TRBD2	.	TGCGCCAGCAGCATACCTAGCGGGAACTACAATGAGCAGTTCTTC	CASSIPSGNYNEQFF
TRBV7-3	TRBJ1-1	.	.	TGTGCCAGCAAAACAGAGATGAACACTGAAGCTTTCTTT	CASKTEMNTEAFF
TRBV5-1	TRBJ1-4	.	.	TGCGCCAGCAGAGAGGGATTTAATGAAAAACTGTTTTTT	CASREGFNEKLFF
TRBV20-1	TRBJ1-2	TRBD1	.	TGCAGTGCTATACAGGGGTATGGCTACACCTTC	CSAIQGYGYTF
TRBV19	TRBJ2-1	TRBD2	.	TGTGCCAGTCAAAGATTAGCGGGAGGTAGGAATGAGCAGTTCTTC	CASQRLAGGRNEQFF
TRBV25-1	TRBJ1-1	.	few	TGTGCCAGCAGTGAACGGGGGAACACTGAAGCTTTCTTT	CASSERGNTEAFF
TRBV27	TRBJ2-1	TRBD1	.	TGTGCCAGCAGTCGACCGGGACAGGGGTACAATGAGCAGTTCTTC	CASSRPGQGYNEQFF
TRBV28	TRBJ2-7	.	few	TGTGCCAGCAGTTTTGGTAGGGGGGGGTTATCCTACGAGCAGTACTTC	CASSFGRGGLSYEQYF
TRBV5-1	TRBJ2-5	.	.	TGCGCCAGCAGCTTGGTTTTCGGGGGGCCGGAGACCCAGTACTTC	CASSLVFGGPETQYF
TRBV7-2	TRBJ2-5	.	.	TGTGCCAGCCGCGAGATGGCAGGCCAAGAGACCCAGTACTTC	CASREMAGQETQYF
TRBV28	TRBJ2-5	.	.	TGTGCCAGCAGCGGGGGTGGAGAGACCCAGTACTTC	CASSGGGETQYF
TRBV5-1	TRBJ1-1	TRBD1	.	TGCGCCAGCAGCAGGGACAGACACACTGAAGCTTTCTTT	CASSRDRHTEAFF
TRBV5-1	TRBJ1-5	TRBD1	.	TGCGCCAGCAGCCCGGGACAGGGAGGTAGCAATCAGCCCCAGCATTTT	CASSPGQGGSNQPQHF
TRBV4-1	TRBJ2-1	.	once	TGCGCCAGCAGCCAAAAGGGGAAAGGGTCTGATGAGCAGTTCTTC	CASSQKGKGSDEQFF
TRBV7-2	TRBJ1-5	.	.	TGTGCCAGCAGCTTCGGTTATAGCAATCAGCCCCAGCATTTT	CASSFGYSNQPQHF
TRBV7-9	TRBJ2-3	TRBD1	few	TGTTCCAGCAGCTTAGGTCTTGGGACAGGGCTCGCAGATACGCAGTATTTT	CSSSLGLGTGLADTQYF
TRBV5-4	TRBJ2-5	.	.	TGTGCCAGCAGCTTGTCTCAGACTAAGGAGACCCAGTACTTC	CASSLSQTKETQYF
TRBV18	TRBJ1-6	.	.	TGTGCCAGCTCACCATCAATAGGGGCCGGTGATTCACCCCTCCACTTT	CASSPSIGAGDSPLHF
TRBV25-1	TRBJ2-1	.	.	TGTGCCAGCAGTGACCACAGGGAGGAGCAGTTCTTC	CASSDHREEQFF
TRBV6-5	TRBJ1-5	TRBD1	.	TGTGCCAGCAGGACGACAGGGGAGGGCAATCAGCCCCAGCATTTT	CASRTTGEGNQPQHF
TRBV7-3	TRBJ1-1	.	few	TGTGCCAGCAGCCCGGCGCCCAGGGCCCAAGGGAACACTGAAGCTTTCTTT	CASSPAPRAQGNTEAFF
TRBV6-5	TRBJ2-7	.	few	TGTGCCAGCAGTCCCGGGTCATCCTACGAGCAGTACTTC	CASSPGSSYEQYF
TRBV28	TRBJ1-2	TRBD1	.	TGTGCCAGCAGCAGTCCCCCCGGGACAGGGGGAAACTATGGCTACACCTTC	CASSSPPGTGGNYGYTF
TRBV7-2	TRBJ2-1	.	.	TGTGCCAGCAGGGCACAGGGCGCCTCCTACAATGAGCAGTTCTTC	CASRAQGASYNEQFF
TRBV6-1	TRBJ1-5	.	.	TGTGCCAGCAGTGATACGGTCAGCAATCAGCCCCAGCATTTT	CASSDTVSNQPQHF